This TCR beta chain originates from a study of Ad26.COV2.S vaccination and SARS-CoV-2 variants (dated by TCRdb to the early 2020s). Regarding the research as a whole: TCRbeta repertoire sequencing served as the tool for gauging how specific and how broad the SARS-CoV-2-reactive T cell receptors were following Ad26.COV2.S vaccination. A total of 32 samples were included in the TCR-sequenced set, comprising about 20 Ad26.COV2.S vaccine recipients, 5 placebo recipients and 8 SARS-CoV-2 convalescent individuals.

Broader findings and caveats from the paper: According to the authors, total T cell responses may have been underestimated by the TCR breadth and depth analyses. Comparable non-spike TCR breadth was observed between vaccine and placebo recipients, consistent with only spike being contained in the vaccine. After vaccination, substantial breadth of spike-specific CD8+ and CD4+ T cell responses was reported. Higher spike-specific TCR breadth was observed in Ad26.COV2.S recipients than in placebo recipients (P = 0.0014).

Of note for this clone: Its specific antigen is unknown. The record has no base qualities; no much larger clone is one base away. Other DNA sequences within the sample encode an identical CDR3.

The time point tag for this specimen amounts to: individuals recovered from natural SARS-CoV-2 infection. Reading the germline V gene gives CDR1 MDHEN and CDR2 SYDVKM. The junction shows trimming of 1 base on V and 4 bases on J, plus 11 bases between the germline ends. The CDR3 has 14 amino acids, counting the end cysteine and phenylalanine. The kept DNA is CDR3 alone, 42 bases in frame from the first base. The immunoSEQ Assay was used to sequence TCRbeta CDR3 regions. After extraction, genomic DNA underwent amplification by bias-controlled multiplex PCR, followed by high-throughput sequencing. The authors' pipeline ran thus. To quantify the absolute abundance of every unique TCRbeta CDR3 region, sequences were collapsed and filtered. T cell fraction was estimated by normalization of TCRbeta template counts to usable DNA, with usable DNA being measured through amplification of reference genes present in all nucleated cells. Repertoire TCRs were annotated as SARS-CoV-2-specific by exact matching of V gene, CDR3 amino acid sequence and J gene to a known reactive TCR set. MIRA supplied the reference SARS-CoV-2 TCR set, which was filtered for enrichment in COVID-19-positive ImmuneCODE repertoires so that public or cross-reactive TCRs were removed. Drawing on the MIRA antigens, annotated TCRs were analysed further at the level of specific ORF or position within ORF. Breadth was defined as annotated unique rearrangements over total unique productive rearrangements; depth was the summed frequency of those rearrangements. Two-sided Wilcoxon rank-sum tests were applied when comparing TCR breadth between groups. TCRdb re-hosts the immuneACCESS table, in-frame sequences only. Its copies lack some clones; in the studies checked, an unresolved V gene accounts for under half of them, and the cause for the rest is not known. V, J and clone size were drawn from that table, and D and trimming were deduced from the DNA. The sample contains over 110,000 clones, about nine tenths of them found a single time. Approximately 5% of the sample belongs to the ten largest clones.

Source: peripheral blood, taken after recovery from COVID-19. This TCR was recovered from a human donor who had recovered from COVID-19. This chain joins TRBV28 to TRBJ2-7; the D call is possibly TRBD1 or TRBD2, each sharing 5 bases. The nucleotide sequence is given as TGTGCCAGCAGTTTATATCGGGGCTCATACGAGCAGTACTTC. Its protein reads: CASSLYRGSYEQYF.